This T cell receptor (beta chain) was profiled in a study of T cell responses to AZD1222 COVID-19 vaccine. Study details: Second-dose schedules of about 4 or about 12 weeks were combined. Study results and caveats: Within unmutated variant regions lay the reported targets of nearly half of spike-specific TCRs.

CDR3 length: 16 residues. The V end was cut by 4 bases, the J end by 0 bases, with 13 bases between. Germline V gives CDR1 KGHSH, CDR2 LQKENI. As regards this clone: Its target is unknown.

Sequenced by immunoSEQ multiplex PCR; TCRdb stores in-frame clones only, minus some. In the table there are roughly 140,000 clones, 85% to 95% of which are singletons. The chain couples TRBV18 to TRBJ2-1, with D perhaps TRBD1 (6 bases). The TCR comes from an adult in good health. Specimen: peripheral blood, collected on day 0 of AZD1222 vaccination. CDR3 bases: TGTGCCAGCTCACATCGACAGGTTTTCTCCTACAATGAGCAGTTCTTC. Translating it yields CASSHRQVFSYNEQFF.